The 8 T cell receptor beta chains below all came from one sample that was sequenced in a study of T cells in Graves' hyperthyroidism and ophthalmopathy. Template material for amplifying TCR beta CDR3 regions consisted of RNA transcripts. A first-round RT-PCR of the TCR CDR3 used the HTBI primer set. TCRdb redid the calling of the multiplex PCR reads with MiXCR, one entry per CDR3 protein. The data show about 480,000 distinct CDR3 sequences, under 15% seen once. Sequenced: blood. These receptors originate from a woman in her late teens or twenties with Graves' hyperthyroidism.

In this sample, this clonotype turned up a few times. The chain recombines TRBV24-1 with TRBJ2-7; weak D call: TRBD2 (5 bases). CDR3 length: 15 amino acids. From germline, CDR1 is KGHDR and CDR2 SFDVKD. V lost 8 bases, J lost 3 bases, and 19 bases lay in between. This CDR3 reads CATTAEGSGDYEQYF. Written as DNA, the CDR3 is TGTGCCACCACCGCAGAGGGCAGTGGGGACTACGAGCAGTACTTC.

This clonotype was found many times. This chain uses TRBV6-2 or TRBV6-3 with TRBJ2-7, with 7 positions matching TRBD1. With V trimmed by 4 bases and J by 5 bases, 5 bases remained unmatched. Germline CDR1 reads MNHEY; CDR2 reads SVGEGT. CDR3 length: 13 amino acids. CDR3 in DNA: TGTGCCAGCAGTTTTCGACAGGGTGACGAGCAGTACGTC. Its protein product is CASSFRQGDEQYV.

This clonotype turned up a few times. The J gene is TRBJ1-5, the V gene TRBV5-1; D gene uncertain. The CDR3 is made up of 16 amino acids. V was clipped by 1 base and J by 0 bases, with 11 bases between them. CDR1 is SGHRS, CDR2 YFSETQ, per germline. CDR3 sequence reads: CASSLRPANSNQPQHF. CDR3 DNA sequence: TGCGCCAGCAGCTTGCGGCCAGCTAATAGCAATCAGCCCCAGCATTTT. Full variable domain (outside the CDR3, taken from reference TRBV5-1 and TRBJ1-5): KAGVTQTPRYLIKTRGQQVTLSCSPISGHRSVSWYQQTPGQGLQFLFEYFSETQRNKGNFPGRFSGRQFSNSRSEMNVSTLELGDSALYLCASSLRPANSNQPQHFGDGTRLSIL.

The chain is built from TRBV9 and TRBJ2-3; D unclear. The germline V gene encodes CDR1 SGDLS and CDR2 YYNGEE. Trimming took off 0 bases at V and 4 bases at J, with 9 bases between the two ends. The CDR3 totals 14 residues. CDR3 nucleotides: TGTGCCAGCAGCGTAGGAGGTGTTGCAGATACGCAGTATTTT. Protein sequence: CASSVGGVADTQYF. Full variable domain (rest looked up from reference TRBV9 and TRBJ2-3): DSGVTQTPKHLITATGQRVTLRCSPRSGDLSVYWYQQSLDQGLQFLIQYYNGEERAKGNILERFSAQQFPDLHSELNLSSLELGDSALYFCASSVGGVADTQYFGPGTRLTVL.

This clonotype has a count of ten or more. The chain uses TRBV19 and TRBJ1-1; D gene uncertain. CDR3 length: 16 residues. With 0 bases removed from V and 4 bases from J, the gap between germline ends came to 15 bases. Per the germline V gene, CDR1 is LNHDA and CDR2 is SQIVND (reference sequence). CDR3 coding DNA: TGTGCCAGTAGTATAGATCCGAAGGGCCCCATCACTGAAGCTTTCTTT. Translating it yields CASSIDPKGPITEAFF.

Many counts were recorded for this clonotype. The rearrangement links TRBV27 to TRBJ2-1; 11 nucleotides line up with TRBD2. Germline lookup yields CDR1 MNHEY and CDR2 SMNVEV (reference sequence). The CDR3 loop spans 15 amino acids. After removal of 10 bases from V and 5 bases from J, the junction contained 10 bases not matched to a gene. The CDR3 DNA reads as TGTGCCACCCAACCGGTGGGACTAGCGGACAATGAGCAGTTCTTC. Translating it yields CATQPVGLADNEQFF.

This clonotype was seen repeatedly, ten times or more. This chain uses TRBV28 with TRBJ1-2; D remains unclear. The germline gives CDR1 MDHEN, CDR2 SYDVKM. The V and J ends lost 6 bases and 4 bases respectively, with 15 bases between them. This CDR3 spans 14 amino acids. This CDR3 is CASRSTGSRYGYTF. For the CDR3, the DNA is TGTGCCAGCAGATCCACCGGGTCCCGCTATGGCTACACCTTC.

This clonotype was found many times. The V call is TRBV5-1, the J call TRBJ2-1; 10 bases agree with TRBD1. This CDR3 has 16 amino acids. The trim removed 7 bases at V and 10 bases at J, leaving 17 bases unmatched. The V gene's germline CDR1 is SGHRS and CDR2 YFSETQ. The CDR3 nucleotides read TGCGCCAGCGTCCCGGGACAGGGGCTAGCGAGATCCGAGCAGTTCTTC. This gives the protein CASVPGQGLARSEQFF.